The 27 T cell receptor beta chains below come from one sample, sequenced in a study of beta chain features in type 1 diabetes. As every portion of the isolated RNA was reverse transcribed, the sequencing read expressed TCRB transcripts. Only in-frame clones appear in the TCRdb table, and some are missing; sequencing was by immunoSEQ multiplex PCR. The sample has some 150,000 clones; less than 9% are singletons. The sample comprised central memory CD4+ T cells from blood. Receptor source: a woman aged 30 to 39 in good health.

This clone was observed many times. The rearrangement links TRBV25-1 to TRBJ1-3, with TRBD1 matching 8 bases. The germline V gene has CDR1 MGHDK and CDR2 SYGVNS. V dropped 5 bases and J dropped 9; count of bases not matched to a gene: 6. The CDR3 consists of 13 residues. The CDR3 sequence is CASSQGARGTIYF. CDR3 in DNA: TGTGCCAGCAGTCAGGGGGCTCGAGGCACCATATATTTT.

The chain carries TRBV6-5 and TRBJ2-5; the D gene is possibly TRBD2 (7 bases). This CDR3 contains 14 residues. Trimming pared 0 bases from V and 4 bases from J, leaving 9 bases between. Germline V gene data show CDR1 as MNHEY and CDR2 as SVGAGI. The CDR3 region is CASSYSRGAETQYF. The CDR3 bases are TGTGCCAGCAGTTACTCCCGGGGGGCAGAGACCCAGTACTTC.

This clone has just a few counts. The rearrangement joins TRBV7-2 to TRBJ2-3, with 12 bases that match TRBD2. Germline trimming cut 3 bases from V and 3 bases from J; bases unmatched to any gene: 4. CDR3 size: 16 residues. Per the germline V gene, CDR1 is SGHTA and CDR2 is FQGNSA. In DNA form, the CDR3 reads TGTGCCAGCAGCTTGACTAGCGGGAGTGGGACAGATACGCAGTATTTT. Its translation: CASSLTSGSGTDTQYF. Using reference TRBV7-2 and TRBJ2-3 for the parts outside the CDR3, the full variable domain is GAGVSQSPSNKVTEKGKDVELRCDPISGHTALYWYRQSLGQGLEFLIYFQGNSAPDKSGLPSDRFSAERTGGSVSTLTIQRTQQEDSAVYLCASSLTSGSGTDTQYFGPGTRLTVL.

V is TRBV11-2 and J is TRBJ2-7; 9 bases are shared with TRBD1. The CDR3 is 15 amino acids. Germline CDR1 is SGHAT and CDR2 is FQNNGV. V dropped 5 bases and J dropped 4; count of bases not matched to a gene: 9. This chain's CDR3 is CASSPSGTGLYEQYF. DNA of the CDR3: TGTGCCAGCAGCCCAAGTGGGACAGGGTTATACGAGCAGTACTTC.

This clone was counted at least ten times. In nucleotides, the CDR3 is TGTGCCAGCAGCTTGTCCAGCGCGGGGGGTGAGCAGTTCTTC. This sequence encodes CASSLSSAGGEQFF. The chain recombines TRBV5-4 with TRBJ2-1, with 8 nucleotides matching TRBD2. The CDR3 runs to 14 residues. Germline values: CDR1 SGHNT, CDR2 YYREEE (reference sequence). The junction had 6 bases not matched to a gene; V was cut back by 1 base and J by 9 bases.

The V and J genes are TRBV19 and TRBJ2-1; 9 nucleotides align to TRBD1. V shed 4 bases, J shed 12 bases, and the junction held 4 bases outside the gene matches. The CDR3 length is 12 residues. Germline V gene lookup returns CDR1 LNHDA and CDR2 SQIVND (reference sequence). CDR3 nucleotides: TGTGCCAGTAGTACCAGACAGGGGGGGCAGTTCTTC. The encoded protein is CASSTRQGGQFF.

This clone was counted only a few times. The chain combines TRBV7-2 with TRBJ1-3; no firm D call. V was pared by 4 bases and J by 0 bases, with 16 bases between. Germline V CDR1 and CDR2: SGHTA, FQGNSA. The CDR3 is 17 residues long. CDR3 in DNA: TGTGCCAGCAGCTCCCGTCCAGGTGCGATCTCTGGAAACACCATATATTTT. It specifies CASSSRPGAISGNTIYF.

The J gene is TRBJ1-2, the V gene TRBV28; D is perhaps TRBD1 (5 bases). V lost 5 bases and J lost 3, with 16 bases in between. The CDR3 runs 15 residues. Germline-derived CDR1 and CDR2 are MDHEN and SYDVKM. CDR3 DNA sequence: TGTGCCAGCAGTATCTCAGGGTATATGGACTATGGCTACACCTTC. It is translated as CASSISGYMDYGYTF.

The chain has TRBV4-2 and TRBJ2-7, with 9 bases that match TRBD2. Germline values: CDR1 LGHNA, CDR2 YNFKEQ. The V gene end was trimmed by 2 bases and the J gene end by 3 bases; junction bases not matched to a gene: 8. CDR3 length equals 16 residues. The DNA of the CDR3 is TGTGCCAGCAGCCAAAGTGTGCGGGAGGGCGTCTACGAGCAGTACTTC. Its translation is CASSQSVREGVYEQYF.

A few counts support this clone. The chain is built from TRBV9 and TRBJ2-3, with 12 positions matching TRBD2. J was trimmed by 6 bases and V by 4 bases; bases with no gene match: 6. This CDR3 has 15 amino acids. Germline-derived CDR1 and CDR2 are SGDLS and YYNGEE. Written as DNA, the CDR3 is TGTGCCAGCAGCCTGGGACTAGCGGGCTCGGATACGCAGTATTTT. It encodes CASSLGLAGSDTQYF. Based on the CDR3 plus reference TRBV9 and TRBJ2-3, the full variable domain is DSGVTQTPKHLITATGQRVTLRCSPRSGDLSVYWYQQSLDQGLQFLIQYYNGEERAKGNILERFSAQQFPDLHSELNLSSLELGDSALYFCASSLGLAGSDTQYFGPGTRLTVL.

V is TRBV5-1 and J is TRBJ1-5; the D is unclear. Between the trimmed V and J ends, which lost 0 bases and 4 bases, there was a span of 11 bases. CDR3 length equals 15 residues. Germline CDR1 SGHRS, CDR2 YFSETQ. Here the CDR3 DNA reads TGCGCCAGCAGCTTGGTATACGGGGTGAATCAGCCCCAGCATTTT. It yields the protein CASSLVYGVNQPQHF.

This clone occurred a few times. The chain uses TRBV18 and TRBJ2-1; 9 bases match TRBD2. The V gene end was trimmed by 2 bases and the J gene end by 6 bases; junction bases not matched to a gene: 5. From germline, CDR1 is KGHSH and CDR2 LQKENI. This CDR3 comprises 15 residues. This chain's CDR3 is CASSPGLAGSNEQFF. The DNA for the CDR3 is TGTGCCAGCTCACCAGGCCTAGCGGGAAGCAATGAGCAGTTCTTC.

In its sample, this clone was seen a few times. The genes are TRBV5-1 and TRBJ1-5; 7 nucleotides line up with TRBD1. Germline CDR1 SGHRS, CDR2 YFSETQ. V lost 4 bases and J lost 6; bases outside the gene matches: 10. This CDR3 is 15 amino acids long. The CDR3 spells CASSPGDSISQPQHF. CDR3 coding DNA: TGCGCCAGCAGCCCTGGGGACAGTATTAGTCAGCCCCAGCATTTT.

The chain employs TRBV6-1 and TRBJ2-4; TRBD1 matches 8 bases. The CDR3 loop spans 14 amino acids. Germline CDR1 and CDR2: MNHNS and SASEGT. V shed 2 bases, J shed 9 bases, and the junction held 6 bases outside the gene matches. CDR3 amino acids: CASSERVQGAIQYF. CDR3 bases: TGTGCCAGCAGTGAAAGGGTTCAGGGGGCCATTCAGTACTTC.

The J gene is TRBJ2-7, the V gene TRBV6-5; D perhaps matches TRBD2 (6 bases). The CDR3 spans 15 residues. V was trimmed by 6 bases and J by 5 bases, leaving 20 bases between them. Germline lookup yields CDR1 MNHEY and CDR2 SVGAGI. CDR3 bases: TGTGCCAGCAGACTCGGGACGGCGGGGTTGAACGAGCAGTACTTC. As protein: CASRLGTAGLNEQYF.

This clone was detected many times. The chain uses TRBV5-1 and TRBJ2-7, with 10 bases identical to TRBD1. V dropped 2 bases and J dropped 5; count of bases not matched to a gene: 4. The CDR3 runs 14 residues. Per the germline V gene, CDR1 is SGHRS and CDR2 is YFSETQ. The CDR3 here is CASSLRDRGDEQYF. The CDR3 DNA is TGCGCCAGCAGCTTAAGGGACAGGGGCGACGAGCAGTACTTC.

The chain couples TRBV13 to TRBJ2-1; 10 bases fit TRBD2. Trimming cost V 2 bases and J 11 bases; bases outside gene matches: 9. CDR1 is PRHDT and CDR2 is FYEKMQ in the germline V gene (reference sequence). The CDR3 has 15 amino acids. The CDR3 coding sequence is TGTGCCAGCAGCTTAAGGACTAGCGGATTCTCTCAGCAGTTCTTC. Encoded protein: CASSLRTSGFSQQFF.

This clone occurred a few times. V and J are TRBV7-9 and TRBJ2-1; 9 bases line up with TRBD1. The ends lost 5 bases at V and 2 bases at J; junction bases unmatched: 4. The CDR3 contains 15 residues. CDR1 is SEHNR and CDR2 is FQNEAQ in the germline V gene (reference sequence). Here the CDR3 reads CASSLRQGAYNEQFF. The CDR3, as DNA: TGTGCCAGCAGCCTGCGACAGGGGGCCTACAATGAGCAGTTCTTC.

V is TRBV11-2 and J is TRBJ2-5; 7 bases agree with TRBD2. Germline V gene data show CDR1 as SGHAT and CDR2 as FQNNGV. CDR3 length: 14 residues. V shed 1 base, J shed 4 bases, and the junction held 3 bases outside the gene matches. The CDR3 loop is CASSLAAGVETQYF. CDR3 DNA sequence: TGTGCCAGCAGCTTAGCGGCGGGAGTAGAGACCCAGTACTTC.

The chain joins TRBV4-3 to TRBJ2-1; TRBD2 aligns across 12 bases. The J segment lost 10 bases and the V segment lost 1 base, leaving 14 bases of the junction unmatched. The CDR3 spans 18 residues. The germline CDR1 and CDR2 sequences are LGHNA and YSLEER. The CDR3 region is CASSQVYLTSGRGVEQFF. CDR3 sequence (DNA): TGCGCCAGCAGCCAAGTTTACCTGACTAGCGGGAGAGGGGTCGAGCAGTTCTTC.

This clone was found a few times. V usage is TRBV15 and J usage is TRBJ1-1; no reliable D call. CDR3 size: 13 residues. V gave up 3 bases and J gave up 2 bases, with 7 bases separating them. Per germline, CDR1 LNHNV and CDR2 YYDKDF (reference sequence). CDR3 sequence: CATSSNSNTEAFF. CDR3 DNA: TGTGCCACCAGCAGTAACAGCAACACTGAAGCTTTCTTT.

The CDR3 loop reads CASSQGSGELFF. The CDR3 region has the DNA TGTGCCAGCAGCCAGGGGTCCGGGGAGCTGTTTTTT. The gene calls are TRBV7-3 and TRBJ2-2; TRBD1 might be the D (6 bases). The CDR3 loop spans 12 amino acids. Germline CDR1 SGHTA, CDR2 FQGTGA. The V end was cut by 5 bases, the J end by 6 bases, with 7 bases between. Using reference TRBV7-3 and TRBJ2-2 for the parts outside the CDR3, the full variable domain is GAGVSQTPSNKVTEKGKYVELRCDPISGHTALYWYRQSLGQGPEFLIYFQGTGAADDSGLPNDRFFAVRPEGSVSTLKIQRTERGDSAVYLCASSQGSGELFFGEGSRLTVL.

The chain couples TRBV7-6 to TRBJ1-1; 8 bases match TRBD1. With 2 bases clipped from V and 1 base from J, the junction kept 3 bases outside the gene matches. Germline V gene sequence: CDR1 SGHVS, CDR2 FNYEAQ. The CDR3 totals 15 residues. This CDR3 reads CASSLTGTGNTEAFF. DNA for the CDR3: TGTGCCAGCAGCTTAACCGGGACAGGGAACACTGAAGCTTTCTTT.

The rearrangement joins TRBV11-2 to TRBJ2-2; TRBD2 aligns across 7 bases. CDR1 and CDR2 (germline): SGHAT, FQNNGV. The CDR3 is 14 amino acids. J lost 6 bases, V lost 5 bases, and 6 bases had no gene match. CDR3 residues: CASSVRGSSGELFF. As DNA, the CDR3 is TGTGCCAGCAGCGTACGCGGGAGTTCCGGGGAGCTGTTTTTT. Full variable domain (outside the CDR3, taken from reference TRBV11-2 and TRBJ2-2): EAGVAQSPRYKIIEKRQSVAFWCNPISGHATLYWYQQILGQGPKLLIQFQNNGVVDDSQLPKDRFSAERLKGVDSTLKIQPAKLEDSAVYLCASSVRGSSGELFFGEGSRLTVL.

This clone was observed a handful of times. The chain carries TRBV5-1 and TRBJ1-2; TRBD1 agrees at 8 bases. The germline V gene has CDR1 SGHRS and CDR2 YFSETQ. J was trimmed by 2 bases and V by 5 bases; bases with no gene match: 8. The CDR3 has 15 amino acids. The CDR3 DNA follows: TGCGCCAGCAGTAATCCACAGGGGGGCAACTATGGCTACACCTTC. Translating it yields CASSNPQGGNYGYTF.

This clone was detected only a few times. CDR3 nucleotides: TGTGCCAGCAGCCTTCTAGCGGACAAACAAGAGACCCAGTACTTC. Amino acids: CASSLLADKQETQYF. The chain carries TRBV7-8 and TRBJ2-5, with TRBD2 matching 7 bases. The V gene's germline CDR1 is SGHVS and CDR2 FQNEAQ. Unmatched junction bases numbered 8, after V lost 5 bases and J lost 2 bases. The CDR3 covers 15 residues.

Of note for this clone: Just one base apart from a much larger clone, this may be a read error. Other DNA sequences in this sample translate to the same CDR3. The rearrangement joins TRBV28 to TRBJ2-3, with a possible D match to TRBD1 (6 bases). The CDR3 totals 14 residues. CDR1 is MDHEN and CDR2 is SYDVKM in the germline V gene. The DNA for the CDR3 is TGTGCCAGTAGTTCTGCCTCAGGGGTCTGGGCGCAGTATTTT. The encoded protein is CASSSASGVWAQYF.